A selection of T cell receptor beta chains follows, all from one sample in a study of blood T cells in healthy people across ages. Each CDR3 protein is one row after TCRdb ran MiXCR on the 5' RACE reads. Of some 1.5 million distinct CDR3 sequences detected, roughly 43% appear once; the ten largest clones hold 4%. Material for sequencing was blood. These TCRs come from a woman aged 18-30 years in good health. The conserved cysteine and the conserved F or W are not part of the CDR3 here. Each record gives: J gene, V gene, CDR3 protein.

>TRBJ1-2|TRBV12-3/TRBV12-4
ASSSPLLTVNYGYT
>TRBJ2-7|TRBV4-1
ASSQDSATTSEQY
>TRBJ2-5|TRBV20-1
SARDNRAVQETQY
>TRBJ2-7|TRBV2
ASSEGRIQLEQY
>TRBJ1-2|TRBV28
ASSPLREGVGGYT
>TRBJ2-7|TRBV7-9
ASSLDGVQGAYEQY
>.|TRBV20-1
SAIYPGLYNEQY
>TRBJ2-7|TRBV6-2/TRBV6-3
ASSSEVYEQY
>TRBJ2-3|TRBV6-5
ASRRDTSTDTQY
>TRBJ1-3|TRBV14
ASSQDRGTGNTIY
>TRBJ2-3|TRBV29-1
SVEAASGKASTDTQY
>TRBJ2-1|TRBV7-9
ASSLALAGRPYNEQF
>TRBJ2-2|TRBV20-1
SARDRRGGGTGELF
>TRBJ2-1|TRBV11-2
ASSLDRVGGQF
>TRBJ1-1|TRBV7-2
ASSPHGVGTEAF
>TRBJ1-1|TRBV6-2/TRBV6-3
ASSYEQGAQNTEAF
>TRBJ2-6|TRBV9
ASSSAGSGANVLT
>TRBJ1-2|TRBV6-2/TRBV6-3
ATAGAGERYGYT
>TRBJ1-2|TRBV20-1
SATDGADYGYT
>TRBJ2-3|TRBV10-3
AISVLGAPDTQY
>TRBJ2-7|TRBV4-1
ASSLGLAVKAQY
>TRBJ1-1|TRBV20-1
SASDPRRDTEAF
>TRBJ2-3|TRBV18
ASSPLTVDTQY
>.|TRBV20-1
SARVSGHQETQF
>TRBJ2-3|TRBV19
ASSMTGTSTDTQS
>TRBJ1-2|TRBV6-2/TRBV6-3
ASSPTGKQNYGYT